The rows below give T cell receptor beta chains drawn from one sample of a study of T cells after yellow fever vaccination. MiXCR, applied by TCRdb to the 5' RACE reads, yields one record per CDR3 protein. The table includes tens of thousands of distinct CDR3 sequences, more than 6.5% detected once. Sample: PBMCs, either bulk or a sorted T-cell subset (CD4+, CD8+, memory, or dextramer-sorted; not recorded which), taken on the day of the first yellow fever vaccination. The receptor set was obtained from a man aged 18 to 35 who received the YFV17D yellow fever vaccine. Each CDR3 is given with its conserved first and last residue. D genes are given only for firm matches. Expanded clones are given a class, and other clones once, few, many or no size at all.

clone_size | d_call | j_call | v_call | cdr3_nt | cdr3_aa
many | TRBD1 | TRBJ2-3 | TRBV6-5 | TGTGCCAGCAGTTACCCCCCCCGACAGGGCCTCACAGATACGCAGTATTTT | CASSYPPRQGLTDTQYF
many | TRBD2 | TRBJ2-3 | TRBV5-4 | TGTGCCAGCAGCAGACGGACTAGCGGGGAGGATACGCAGTATTTT | CASSRRTSGEDTQYF
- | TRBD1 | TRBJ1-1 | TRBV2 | TGTGCCACCCTCGGAGAGGGACAGGGTGAAGCTTTCTTT | CATLGEGQGEAFF
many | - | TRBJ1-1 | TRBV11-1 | TGTGCCAGCAGCTTAGCCCGAGGGGGATATGGATGGACTGAAGCTTTCTTT | CASSLARGGYGWTEAFF
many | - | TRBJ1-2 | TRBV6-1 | TGTGCCAGCAGTGAAAGGCCGGGGTTTGACTATGGCTACACCTTC | CASSERPGFDYGYTF
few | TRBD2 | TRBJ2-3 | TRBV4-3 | TGCGCCAGCAGCCTATTCCTGACTAGCTCAGAGGGCACAGATACGCAGTATTTT | CASSLFLTSSEGTDTQYF
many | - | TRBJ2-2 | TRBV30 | TGTGCCTGGAGTCGGCGGGGGCGAAGAACCGGGGAGCTGTTTTTT | CAWSRRGRRTGELFF
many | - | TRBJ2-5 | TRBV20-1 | TGCAGTGCTGAACAGGCCAGCGGAGGGGAGACCCAGTACTTC | CSAEQASGGETQYF
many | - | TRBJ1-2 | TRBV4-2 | TGTGCCAGCAGCCGCCTACAGGATGGCTACACCTTC | CASSRLQDGYTF
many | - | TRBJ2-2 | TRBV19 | TGTGCCAGTAACTTTATGGGTTCTAACACCGGGGAGCTGTTTTTT | CASNFMGSNTGELFF
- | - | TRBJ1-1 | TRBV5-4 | TGTGCCAGCAGTGAGGGACAATGGAACACTGAAGCTTTCTTT | CASSEGQWNTEAFF
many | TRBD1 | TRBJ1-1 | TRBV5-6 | TGTGCCAGCAGGGGTGACAGGGTCACTGAAGCTTTCTTT | CASRGDRVTEAFF
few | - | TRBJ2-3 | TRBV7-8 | TGTGCCAGCAGCTTAACCCTGACGCAGTATTTT | CASSLTLTQYF
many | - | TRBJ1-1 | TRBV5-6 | TGTGCCAGCAGCTTGGCGTTAGAGGGCACTGAAGCTTTCTTT | CASSLALEGTEAFF
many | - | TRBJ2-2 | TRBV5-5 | TGTGCCAGCAACCTTCTTGGACCGAACACCGGGGAGCTGTTTTTT | CASNLLGPNTGELFF
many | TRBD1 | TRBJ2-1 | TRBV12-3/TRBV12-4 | TGTGCCAGCAGTCCTAGGGGACAGCTTAGCTCCTACAATGAGCAGTTCTTC | CASSPRGQLSSYNEQFF
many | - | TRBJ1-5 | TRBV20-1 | TGCAGTGCTACAAAACAGGGAAATCAGCCCCAGCATTTT | CSATKQGNQPQHF
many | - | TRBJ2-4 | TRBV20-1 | TGCAGTACCCCTCCAGGCATAGCCAAAAACATTCAGTACTTC | CSTPPGIAKNIQYF
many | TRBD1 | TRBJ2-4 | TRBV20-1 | TGCAGTGCGAGGGACAGCCTAGCCAAAAACATTCAGTACTTC | CSARDSLAKNIQYF
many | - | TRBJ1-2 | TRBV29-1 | TGCAGCGTTGACGGGCTTAACTATGGCTACACCTTC | CSVDGLNYGYTF
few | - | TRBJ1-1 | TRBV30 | TGTGCCTGGAGTGCTCAATTGAACACTGAAGCTTTCTTT | CAWSAQLNTEAFF
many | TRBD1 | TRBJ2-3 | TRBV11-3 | TGTGCCAGCAGCAAATCACAGGGGCTGGGCACAGATACGCAGTATTTT | CASSKSQGLGTDTQYF
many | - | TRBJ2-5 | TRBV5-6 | TGTGCCAGCAGCGCGGTGACAGAGGAGACCCAGTACTTC | CASSAVTEETQYF
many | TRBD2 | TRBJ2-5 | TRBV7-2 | TGTGCCAGCAGCTTGGGACTAGCGGGGGGCAACCAAGAGACCCAGTACTTC | CASSLGLAGGNQETQYF
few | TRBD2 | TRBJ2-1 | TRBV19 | TGTGCCAGTAGTCCGGTAGCGGGGCTCTACAATGAGCAGTTCTTC | CASSPVAGLYNEQFF